The entry below gives a single T cell receptor beta chain sequence along with its context. These data come from a study of blood T cell repertoires in COVID-19. Turning to the study itself: The study drew acute and convalescent COVID-19 samples from the United States, Italy and Spain. The analysed material was cDNA or gDNA that came from T cells, B-cell-depleted T cells, or PBMCs.

Germline CDR1 MGHDK, CDR2 SYGVNS. V was clipped by 3 bases and J by 10 bases; unmatched bases: 5. The CDR3 sequence is 12 residues long. Study processing details: Reference gene primer amplification in the assay estimated nucleated cell counts. Here immunoSEQ multiplex PCR was the method, and the copy in TCRdb shows in-frame clones only, minus some. V and J calls and clone size are those listed in that table; D and trimming were worked out from the DNA. The data contain around 260,000 clones, about 86% of them singletons. Sequencing used peripheral blood. The V and J genes are TRBV25-1 and TRBJ1-1; 7 bases are a match to TRBD1. This clonotype originated in a man aged 25 to 40 with active or convalescent COVID-19. As DNA, the CDR3 is TGTGCCAGCAGTGAGGCCGGGACAGCAGCTTTCTTT. Its translation is CASSEAGTAAFF.